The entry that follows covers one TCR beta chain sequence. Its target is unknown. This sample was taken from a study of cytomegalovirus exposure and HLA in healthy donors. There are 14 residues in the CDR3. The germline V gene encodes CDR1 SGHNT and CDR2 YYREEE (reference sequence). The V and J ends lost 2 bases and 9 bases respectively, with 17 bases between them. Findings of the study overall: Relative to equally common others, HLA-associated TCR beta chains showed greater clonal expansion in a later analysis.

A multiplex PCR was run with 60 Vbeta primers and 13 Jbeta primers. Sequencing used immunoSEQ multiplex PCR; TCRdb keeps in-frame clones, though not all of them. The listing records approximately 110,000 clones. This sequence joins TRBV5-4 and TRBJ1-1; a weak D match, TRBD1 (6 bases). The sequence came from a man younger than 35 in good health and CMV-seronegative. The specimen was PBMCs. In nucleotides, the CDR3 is TGTGCCAGCAGCTTAGAAGGTGGGGGCTGGAAAGCTTTCTTT. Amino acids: CASSLEGGGWKAFF.